These 6 T cell receptor beta chains were sequenced from one sample in a study of spatial heterogeneity in lung cancer. Regarding time point: sample taken at primary tumor resection. TCRdb reprocessed the 5' RACE reads via MiXCR and lists one record per CDR3 protein. This sample carries 20,000 to 25,000 distinct CDR3 sequences, about 7.6% of them seen once, and the ten largest clones take roughly an eighth. This specimen was PBMCs, taken at surgery. These receptors were obtained from a male donor with early-stage non-small cell lung cancer.

The chain combines TRBV10-3 with TRBJ2-5; D unresolved. The CDR3 extends over 13 amino acids. CDR1 ENHRY and CDR2 SYGVKD come from the germline V gene. Trimming shortened V by 0 bases and J by 1 base, and 3 bases separated the two germline ends. The CDR3 region has the DNA TGTGCCATCAGTGAGTCCTTCCAAGAGACCCAGTACTTC. As protein: CAISESFQETQYF.

This clonotype was observed many times. The rearrangement links TRBV18 to TRBJ2-2; 9 bases map to TRBD1. This CDR3 is 16 amino acids long. CDR1 is KGHSH and CDR2 is LQKENI in the germline V gene. Trimming removed 4 bases from V and 6 bases from J; junction bases left unmatched: 9. CDR3 coding DNA: TGTGCCAGCTCACGGATGGGACAGGGTCTGTCCGGGGAGCTGTTTTTT. It yields the protein CASSRMGQGLSGELFF.

There are many counts of this clonotype. The chain carries TRBV5-1 and TRBJ1-1, with a weak D call TRBD1 (5 bases). Trimming removed 0 bases from V and 3 bases from J, with 18 bases in between. This CDR3 spans 17 amino acids. In germline, CDR1 is SGHRS, CDR2 YFSETQ. The CDR3 nucleotides are TGCGCCAGCAGCTTGGCCTTCGGGCGGGGGAGTGACACTGAAGCTTTCTTT. Translated: CASSLAFGRGSDTEAFF. The entire variable domain, with the rest obtained from reference TRBV5-1 and TRBJ1-1, is as follows: KAGVTQTPRYLIKTRGQQVTLSCSPISGHRSVSWYQQTPGQGLQFLFEYFSETQRNKGNFPGRFSGRQFSNSRSEMNVSTLELGDSALYLCASSLAFGRGSDTEAFFGQGTRLTVV.

On this clonotype itself: A clone one base away is much larger, so this may be a read error. The CDR3 reads CASSTGSWDEQHV. In DNA, the CDR3 is TGCGCCAGCAGTACGGGTTCCTGGGACGAGCAGCACGTC. The V and J genes are TRBV23-1 and TRBJ2-7; either TRBD1 or TRBD2 may supply D (5 bases each). TRBV23-1 is sorted into the ORF group, with uncertain function. The CDR3 extends over 13 amino acids.

This clonotype was seen repeatedly, ten times or more. The V gene is TRBV29-1, the J gene TRBJ2-3, with D maybe TRBD1 (5 bases). CDR3 length: 14 amino acids. V shed 8 bases and J shed 2 bases, with 17 bases lying between them. CDR1 is SQVTM and CDR2 is ANQGSEA in the germline V gene. CDR3 DNA: TGCAGCTATGTACCAGGGTGGCTCACAGATACGCAGTATTTT. Its translation: CSYVPGWLTDTQYF.

In its sample, this clonotype was seen many times. The V gene is TRBV3-1, the J gene TRBJ1-1, with 11 bases that match TRBD1. Germline CDR1 reads LGHDT; CDR2 reads YNNKEL (reference sequence). Unmatched junction bases numbered 7, after V lost 5 bases and J lost 11 bases. The CDR3 totals 13 residues. CDR3: CASSRDRGNRAFF. In DNA form, the CDR3 reads TGTGCCAGCAGCAGGGACAGGGGGAACCGGGCTTTCTTT. Based on the CDR3 plus reference TRBV3-1 and TRBJ1-1, the full variable domain is DTAVSQTPKYLVTQMGNDKSIKCEQNLGHDTMYWYKQDSKKFLKIMFSYNNKELIINETVPNRFSPKSPDKAHLNLHINSLELGDSAVYFCASSRDRGNRAFFGQGTRLTVV.